This TCR beta chain came from a study of identical twins. Study conclusions and caveats: Zero-insertion findings could be partly confounded by invariant cells (MAIT and iNKT cells). For out-of-frame beta sequences, excess twin sharing was weaker. With monozygotic twins, out-of-frame TCR alpha sharing exceeded what models estimated.

The germline V gene encodes CDR1 DFQATT and CDR2 SNEGSKA (reference sequence). The V gene end was trimmed by 6 bases and the J gene end by 8 bases; junction bases not matched to a gene: 13. The CDR3 extends over 15 amino acids. TCRdb reprocessed the 5' RACE reads via MiXCR and lists one record per CDR3 protein. The data show 300,000 to 400,000 distinct CDR3 sequences, with 9% to 10% seen just once and under 9.5% held by the top ten. This clonotype was recorded a few times. Its antigen remains unknown. Everyone who donated was a healthy Caucasian. The chain combines TRBV20-1 with TRBJ2-2, with TRBD1 identical over 9 bases. Sequencing was performed on naive T cells sorted from blood. The source of this sequence is a woman between 45 and 65 years old in good health. CDR3 in amino acids: CSATKVTGGLGELFF. In nucleotides, the CDR3 is TGCAGTGCCACGAAGGTTACAGGGGGCCTAGGGGAGCTGTTTTTT.